Below are 20 T cell receptor beta chains sequenced from a single sample in a study of cytomegalovirus exposure and HLA in healthy donors. Profiled with immunoSEQ multiplex PCR; TCRdb holds only in-frame clones, not every one. The sample holds some 150,000 clones, about 86% seen once. The specimen was PBMCs. The receptors shown here come from a woman under 30 in good health and CMV-seropositive.

CDR3 residues: CASEPPGGLGDEQFF. CDR3 in DNA: TGTGCCAGCGAACCCCCCGGGGGGCTCGGCGATGAGCAGTTCTTC. This chain joins TRBV28 and TRBJ2-1; D is possibly TRBD2 (7 bases). The CDR3 totals 15 residues. The V end was cut by 8 bases, the J end by 8 bases, with 22 bases between. Germline V gene sequence: CDR1 MDHEN, CDR2 SYDVKM.

The rearrangement uses TRBV4-2 and TRBJ1-1; D is uncertain. This CDR3 spans 14 amino acids. Per the germline V gene, CDR1 is LGHNA and CDR2 is YNFKEQ. Trimming pared 4 bases from V and 0 bases from J, leaving 9 bases between. CDR3 DNA sequence: TGTGCCAGCAGCCTGAGAACTATGAACACTGAAGCTTTCTTT. Translation gives CASSLRTMNTEAFF.

This chain connects TRBV5-4 to TRBJ2-7, with 8 bases that match TRBD2. Germline CDR1 and CDR2: SGHNT and YYREEE (reference sequence). The ends lost 1 base at V and 6 bases at J; junction bases unmatched: 6. The CDR3 contains 14 residues. CDR3 DNA: TGTGCCAGCAGCTTGAAAGCGGGAGCTGGCGAGCAGTACTTC. Its translation: CASSLKAGAGEQYF.

The V and J genes are TRBV9 and TRBJ1-6; D not certain. The germline gives CDR1 SGDLS, CDR2 YYNGEE. V was pared by 1 base and J by 7 bases, with 9 bases between. The length of the CDR3 is 14 residues. The CDR3 here is CASSVMSRNSPLHF. CDR3 in DNA: TGTGCCAGCAGCGTAATGAGTCGGAATTCACCCCTCCACTTT.

This sequence joins TRBV5-1 and TRBJ1-3; perhaps TRBD1 as D (5 bases). Trimming shortened V by 5 bases and J by 4 bases, and 10 bases separated the two germline ends. Germline assignment: CDR1 SGHRS and CDR2 YFSETQ. The length of the CDR3 is 13 residues. The CDR3 nucleotides are TGCGCCAGCAGTCAAGACAGCGGAAACACCATATATTTT. It specifies CASSQDSGNTIYF. Looking up the rest from reference TRBV5-1 and TRBJ1-3 gives the full variable domain: KAGVTQTPRYLIKTRGQQVTLSCSPISGHRSVSWYQQTPGQGLQFLFEYFSETQRNKGNFPGRFSGRQFSNSRSEMNVSTLELGDSALYLCASSQDSGNTIYFGEGSWLTVV.

This clone was observed a handful of times. The rearrangement uses TRBV2 and TRBJ1-6, with 7 bases identical to TRBD1. The CDR3 extends over 14 amino acids. Losses at the gene ends were 3 bases for V and 8 bases for J; bases not matched to a gene: 4. Germline V gene data show CDR1 as SNHLY and CDR2 as FYNNEI. Written as DNA, the CDR3 is TGTGCCAGCAGTGATGACAGGGATCATTCACCCCTCCACTTT. It encodes CASSDDRDHSPLHF.

J is TRBJ2-3 and V is TRBV7-2; TRBD1 might be the D (5 bases). This CDR3 is 15 amino acids long. Germline CDR1 and CDR2: SGHTA and FQGNSA. The germline V and J ends were trimmed by 4 bases and 1 base, with 12 bases remaining between them. The chain's CDR3 is CASSSAGSGTDTQYF. The CDR3 DNA reads TGTGCCAGCAGCTCCGCAGGGTCCGGCACAGATACGCAGTATTTT.

The CDR3 loop is CASRPTGKRTEAFF. CDR3 DNA sequence: TGTGCCAGCAGACCGACAGGGAAAAGAACTGAAGCTTTCTTT. The rearrangement links TRBV6-5 to TRBJ1-1; 7 bases are shared with TRBD1. The trim removed 6 bases at V and 5 bases at J, leaving 9 bases unmatched. Germline V lookup: CDR1 MNHEY, CDR2 SVGAGI. The CDR3 consists of 14 residues.

CDR3 region: CASSYTPWDSSEAFF. The DNA of the CDR3 is TGCGCCAGCAGTTACACCCCTTGGGACAGCAGTGAAGCTTTCTTT. The chain uses TRBV5-1 and TRBJ1-1, with 7 bases that match TRBD1. This CDR3 has 15 residues. The V and J ends lost 5 bases and 7 bases, in that order; junction bases with no gene match: 14. CDR1 is SGHRS, CDR2 YFSETQ, per germline.

The chain uses TRBV29-1 and TRBJ2-2; 12 nucleotides match TRBD2. CDR3 length: 15 residues. CDR1 is SQVTM, CDR2 ANQGSEA, per germline. Trimming took 6 bases from V and 0 from J; bases not matched to a gene: 2. The chain's CDR3 is CSVTSGGTNTGELFF. The CDR3 DNA reads as TGCAGCGTAACTAGCGGGGGGACGAACACCGGGGAGCTGTTTTTT.

The chain combines TRBV5-1 with TRBJ2-7, with 8 nucleotides matching TRBD2. Per the germline V gene, CDR1 is SGHRS and CDR2 is YFSETQ. V lost 0 bases to trimming and J lost 5 bases; unmatched junction nucleotides: 7. The CDR3 length is 15 residues. CDR3 DNA: TGCGCCAGCAGCTTGGTAGCTAGCGGGCCCCACGAGCAGTACTTC. This codes for CASSLVASGPHEQYF.

This clone has only one observation. The chain recombines TRBV28 with TRBJ1-2, with 9 positions matching TRBD1. There are 15 residues in the CDR3. The trim removed 10 bases at V and 5 bases at J, leaving 14 bases unmatched. CDR1 MDHEN and CDR2 SYDVKM come from the germline V gene. CDR3 residues: CAISDRGRAPYGYTF. The CDR3, as DNA: TGTGCCATCTCGGACAGGGGAAGGGCACCTTATGGCTACACCTTC.

The CDR3 protein is CASSLGTQLYEQYF. The DNA for the CDR3 is TGTGCCAGCAGTCTCGGGACACAACTCTACGAGCAGTACTTC. V gene TRBV6-5 combines with J gene TRBJ2-7; maybe TRBD1 (6 bases). Germline loops: CDR1 MNHEY, CDR2 SVGAGI. The ends were cut back, 5 bases at V and 3 bases at J, with 14 bases in the middle. The CDR3 totals 14 residues.

The rearrangement uses TRBV7-9 and TRBJ1-6; 9 bases map to TRBD1. V trimming: 5 bases; J trimming: 8 bases; junction bases outside the gene matches: 4. The CDR3 has 14 amino acids. Germline assignment: CDR1 SEHNR and CDR2 FQNEAQ (reference sequence). Written as DNA, the CDR3 is TGTGCCAGCAGCCAGACAGGGGGTGATTCACCCCTCCACTTT. Residues: CASSQTGGDSPLHF.

The J gene is TRBJ1-5, the V gene TRBV11-2; D gene unclear. Germline V gene data show CDR1 as SGHAT and CDR2 as FQNNGV. Deletions cut 4 bases from V and 2 bases from J, with 15 bases between. This CDR3 is built from 16 residues. CDR3 bases: TGTGCCAGCAGCTGGGGAGCGATCGGTGGCAATCAGCCCCAGCATTTT. This sequence encodes CASSWGAIGGNQPQHF.

The rearrangement uses TRBV5-4 and TRBJ1-6; tentative D call: TRBD1 (5 bases). The germline V gene encodes CDR1 SGHNT and CDR2 YYREEE (reference sequence). The CDR3 length is 14 residues. V was trimmed by 4 bases and J by 8 bases, leaving 13 bases between them. The chain's CDR3 is CASSTDSRDSPLHF. CDR3 sequence (DNA): TGTGCCAGCAGCACAGACAGTCGGGATTCACCCCTCCACTTT.

The table lists this clone with a count of one. The chain is built from TRBV28 and TRBJ2-7; 9 bases agree with TRBD1. Germline V CDR1 and CDR2: MDHEN, SYDVKM. Unmatched junction bases numbered 7, after V lost 6 bases and J lost 4 bases. CDR3 length: 14 residues. The CDR3 sequence is CASRVGTGLYEQYF. As DNA, the CDR3 is TGTGCCAGCAGAGTGGGGACAGGGTTGTACGAGCAGTACTTC.

This clone was counted many times. The rearrangement joins TRBV30 to TRBJ2-2; 10 nucleotides align to TRBD1. This CDR3 is 16 amino acids long. Germline V gene data show CDR1 as GTSNPN and CDR2 as SVGIG (reference sequence). Here the CDR3 DNA reads TGTTCCCTCGGACAGGGGGTACGCACGAACACCGGGGAGCTGTTTTTT. Translation: CSLGQGVRTNTGELFF. The variable domain in full, with the rest retrieved from reference TRBV30 and TRBJ2-2, is SQTIHQWPATLVQPVGSPLSLECTVEGTSNPNLYWYRQAAGRGLQLLFYSVGIGQISSEVPQNLSASRPQDRQFILSSKKLLLSDSGFYLCSLGQGVRTNTGELFFGEGSRLTVL.

The chain recombines TRBV7-2 with TRBJ1-1; TRBD1 aligns across 7 bases. The CDR3 contains 15 residues. Germline loops: CDR1 SGHTA, CDR2 FQGNSA. V dropped 3 bases and J dropped 1; count of bases not matched to a gene: 5. In DNA, the CDR3 is TGTGCCAGCAGCTTGTCGGGACAGACGAACACTGAAGCTTTCTTT. Its translation: CASSLSGQTNTEAFF. The entire variable domain, with the rest obtained from reference TRBV7-2 and TRBJ1-1, is as follows: GAGVSQSPSNKVTEKGKDVELRCDPISGHTALYWYRQSLGQGLEFLIYFQGNSAPDKSGLPSDRFSAERTGGSVSTLTIQRTQQEDSAVYLCASSLSGQTNTEAFFGQGTRLTVV.

This clone was picked up a small number of times. V and J are TRBV25-1 and TRBJ1-4, with 7 bases identical to TRBD1. This CDR3 comprises 16 residues. The V gene end was trimmed by 0 bases and the J gene end by 3 bases; junction bases not matched to a gene: 4. The germline V gene encodes CDR1 MGHDK and CDR2 SYGVNS. In DNA, the CDR3 is TGTGCCAGCAGTGAATATTCCGGGACAGCTAATGAAAAACTGTTTTTT. Translating gives CASSEYSGTANEKLFF.